This entry is about one T cell receptor (beta chain). Antigen unknown. The sample comes from a study of vaccination and CD4 T cells after COVID-19. Overall study context: Convalescent study patients returned SARS-CoV-2 positive nasal swab PCR results, with several mild cases and one severe. Each participant was administered two doses of a vaccine, which was either BNT162b2 or mRNA-1273.

Germline CDR1 reads MNHEY; CDR2 reads SMNVEV (reference sequence). The CDR3 totals 15 residues. The V end was cut by 5 bases, the J end by 7 bases, with 17 bases between. Overall study results and limits: Convalescent patients displayed spike mono-reactivity in 304 of 307 vaccine-specific clones.

Treatment described: 10-day PBMC culture with coronavirus spike peptide pools or control peptides (ViraFEST assay). Cultured CD4+ T cell DNA underwent sequencing with the Oncomine TCR Beta short-read assay. Genomic DNA was drawn out of CD4+ T cells grown in culture. TCRdb independently ran MiXCR on the PCR reads; one entry per CDR3 protein. The table lists approximately 4,100 distinct CDR3 sequences, 15% to 20% of them singletons. The rearrangement joins TRBV27 to TRBJ1-4; perhaps TRBD1 as D (6 bases). The sequenced sample was CD4+ T cells from blood, cultured in vitro. This sequence originates from a human donor who had recovered from COVID-19. CDR3 sequence reads: CASSTLRGAGEKLFF. In nucleotides, the CDR3 is TGTGCCAGCAGTACCCTACGGGGGGCGGGTGAAAAACTGTTTTTT.